The 29 T cell receptor beta chains reported below all come from one sample, sequenced in a study of Graves' ophthalmopathy and Graves' hyperthyroidism. Amplification of the TCR beta CDR3 regions used RNA transcripts (as template). An opening RT-PCR round employed HTBI primers and preceded a second-round multiplex PCR. TCRdb ran MiXCR on the multiplex PCR reads and lists one entry per CDR3 protein. Among 200,000 to 250,000 distinct CDR3 sequences listed, less than 55% were seen once. The sample was peripheral blood. Every receptor here comes from an adult man with Graves' ophthalmopathy.

This clonotype was observed once. The chain uses TRBV4-1 and TRBJ1-4; D gene ambiguous. Trimming took 0 bases from V and 8 from J, leaving 13 bases between them. This CDR3 comprises 15 residues. The germline CDR1 and CDR2 sequences are MGHRA and YSYEKL. CDR3 protein: CASSQEVGFGEKLFF. DNA of the CDR3: TGCGCCAGCAGCCAAGAGGTGGGGTTTGGAGAAAAACTGTTTTTT.

A few counts support this clonotype. The genes are TRBV7-8 and TRBJ2-5; D perhaps matches TRBD2 (6 bases). This CDR3 region has 13 residues. V was trimmed by 3 bases and J by 8 bases, leaving 13 bases between them. Germline V gene sequence: CDR1 SGHVS, CDR2 FQNEAQ. The CDR3 here is CASSFLTSGTQYF. The CDR3 DNA follows: TGTGCCAGCAGCTTTTTGACTAGTGGAACCCAGTACTTC.

The chain recombines TRBV27 with TRBJ1-5; D call uncertain. The CDR3 covers 11 residues. Between the trimmed V and J ends, which lost 6 bases and 11 bases, there was a span of 11 bases. CDR1 MNHEY and CDR2 SMNVEV come from the germline V gene (reference sequence). CDR3 sequence reads: CASRGYGAQHF. CDR3 DNA sequence: TGTGCCAGCAGGGGGTATGGGGCCCAGCATTTT.

The gene calls are TRBV7-2 and TRBJ2-3, with D uncertain. CDR3 length: 13 residues. Deletions cut 0 bases from V and 6 bases from J, with 7 bases between. Germline V CDR1 and CDR2: SGHTA, FQGNSA. The CDR3 region has the DNA TGTGCCAGCAGCTTAGCGATGCGGGATACGCAGTATTTT. Amino acids: CASSLAMRDTQYF.

Note on this clonotype: Because it lacks the conserved phenylalanine or tryptophan at the end, this CDR3 is likely a read error. The DNA is left out, because the CDR3 cannot be placed on it with certainty; the CDR3 is given as TCRdb lists it. The V gene is TRBV9, the J gene TRBJ1-6. Germline V gene data show CDR1 as SGDLS and CDR2 as YYNGEE. The CDR3 has 12 amino acids, counting both end residues. The CDR3 region is CASSVGATTSNY.

With regard to this clonotype: This CDR3 is missing its conserved last phenylalanine or tryptophan, likely due to a read error. The chain links TRBV29-1 to TRBJ1-1, with a tentative D call TRBD1 (5 bases). Looked up from germline, CDR1 is SQVTM and CDR2 is ANQGSEA. V was pared by 6 bases and J by 1 base, with 12 bases between. The CDR3 is 13 residues long. CDR3 bases: TGCAGCGTGCCCGGGACCGGGAACACTGAAGCTTTCTCT. Amino acids: CSVPGTGNTEAFS.

The rearrangement links TRBV7-9 to TRBJ2-7, with TRBD1 identical over 7 bases. Germline V gene data show CDR1 as SEHNR and CDR2 as FQNEAQ (reference sequence). V dropped 5 bases and J dropped 3; count of bases not matched to a gene: 13. This CDR3 contains 16 residues. The DNA for the CDR3 is TGTGCCAGCAGCCAGGGCTTAGGGACAGACAACTACGAGCAGTACTTC. Its protein is CASSQGLGTDNYEQYF.

In its sample, this clonotype was seen a few times. A junction boundary mismatches the germline segment, possibly from a read error. The V gene is TRBV7-9, the J gene TRBJ1-1, with 7 bases that match TRBD1. Germline CDR1 reads SEHNR; CDR2 reads FQNEAQ (reference sequence). The CDR3 runs to 18 residues. The CDR3 spells CASSLVPSSRGPDTEAFF. The CDR3 coding sequence is TGTGCCAGCAGCTTAGTCCCTTCCTCAAGGGGGCCGGACACTGAGGCTTTCTTT.

The chain employs TRBV12-3 or TRBV12-4 and TRBJ1-5; D gene uncertain. The CDR3 spans 13 residues. V shed 6 bases and J shed 5 bases, with 11 bases lying between them. This chain's CDR3 is CASRKRADQPQHF. CDR3 DNA sequence: TGTGCCAGCAGAAAGAGGGCGGATCAGCCCCAGCATTTT.

The rearrangement uses TRBV20-1 and TRBJ2-5; 7 bases align to TRBD2. Germline V CDR1 and CDR2: DFQATT, SNEGSKA (reference sequence). The CDR3 totals 14 residues. The junction had 6 bases not matched to a gene; V was cut back by 3 bases and J by 2 bases. The CDR3 loop reads CSASSGEGQETQYF. CDR3 bases: TGCAGTGCTAGTTCTGGGGAGGGGCAAGAGACCCAGTACTTC.

V is TRBV7-2 and J is TRBJ1-1; D uncertain. Trimming left V 0 bases short and J 11 bases short, with 13 bases between. The CDR3 consists of 13 residues. Germline V gene lookup returns CDR1 SGHTA and CDR2 FQGNSA. The CDR3 bases are TGTGCCAGCAGCTTAGCTAGCGGGAAGGATGCTTTCTTT. Translation: CASSLASGKDAFF.

This sequence joins TRBV12-5 and TRBJ2-2, with D uncertain. Germline lookup yields CDR1 LGHNT and CDR2 FRNRAP. The CDR3 loop spans 13 amino acids. Written as DNA, the CDR3 is TGTGCCAGCAAGACGGTTAACACCGGGGAGCTGTTTTTT. This codes for CASKTVNTGELFF.

The chain combines TRBV9 with TRBJ2-2, with 13 bases that match TRBD2. The germline CDR1 and CDR2 sequences are SGDLS and YYNGEE. V was clipped by 4 bases and J by 5 bases; unmatched bases: 5. The CDR3 is 16 amino acids. CDR3 DNA: TGTGCCAGCAGCAGGACTAGCGGGAGTGGTACCGGGGAGCTGTTTTTT. It translates to CASSRTSGSGTGELFF.

The rearrangement links TRBV28 to TRBJ1-3, with 7 bases aligning to TRBD1. Per the germline V gene, CDR1 is MDHEN and CDR2 is SYDVKM. The CDR3 is made up of 12 amino acids. The CDR3 sequence: CACRDSRNTIYF. CDR3 DNA sequence: TGTGCGTGCCGGGACAGCCGAAACACCATATATTTT.

This clonotype was seen only a few times. This rearrangement joins TRBV19 to TRBJ1-5; no definite D call. Germline loops: CDR1 LNHDA, CDR2 SQIVND (reference sequence). The V gene lost 8 bases and the J gene lost 4 bases, with 9 bases spanning the gap. The CDR3 is 12 residues long. CDR3 region: CASCNSNQPQHF. As DNA, the CDR3 is TGTGCCAGTTGCAATTCGAATCAGCCCCAGCATTTT.

Comment on this clonotype: A clone one base away is much larger, so this may be a read error. The V call is TRBV20-1, the J call TRBJ1-5; D is ambiguous. The CDR3 covers 13 residues. Germline V gene sequence: CDR1 DFQATT, CDR2 SNEGSKA (reference sequence). The V end lost 5 bases, the J end lost 7 bases, and 15 bases lay between the germline ends. CDR3: CSAGRGGGQPQHF. In nucleotides, the CDR3 is TGCAGTGCTGGTCGCGGAGGAGGGCAGCCCCAGCATTTT.

The chain joins TRBV9 to TRBJ1-4; 7 bases are a match to TRBD1. Trimming at V came to 4 bases and at J to 3 bases, leaving 3 bases not matched to a gene. Germline V gene data show CDR1 as SGDLS and CDR2 as YYNGEE. The CDR3 consists of 14 residues. The CDR3 spells CASSPTGANEKLFF. The CDR3 region has the DNA TGTGCCAGCAGCCCTACAGGGGCTAATGAAAAACTGTTTTTT.

This clonotype has only a few counts. This chain joins TRBV2 and TRBJ2-2, with D possibly being TRBD1 or TRBD2 (5 bases each). This CDR3 spans 14 amino acids. Trimming left V 10 bases short and J 4 bases short, with 16 bases between. Germline-derived CDR1 and CDR2 are SNHLY and FYNNEI. The CDR3 is CATLGDVSTGELFF. Written as DNA, the CDR3 is TGTGCCACGCTAGGGGACGTCAGCACCGGGGAGCTGTTTTTT. Looking up the rest from reference TRBV2 and TRBJ2-2 gives the full variable domain: EPEVTQTPSHQVTQMGQEVILRCVPISNHLYFYWYRQILGQKVEFLVSFYNNEISEKSEIFDDQFSVERPDGSNFTLKIRSTKLEDSAMYFCATLGDVSTGELFFGEGSRLTVL.

This chain links TRBV5-8 with TRBJ2-7, with 10 bases lining up with TRBD2. The CDR3 runs 15 residues. Unmatched junction bases numbered 5, after V lost 0 bases and J lost 5 bases. From germline, CDR1 is SGHTS and CDR2 YDEGEE. The CDR3 reads CASSLALAGVHEQYF. CDR3 nucleotides: TGTGCCAGCAGCTTGGCGCTAGCGGGAGTACACGAGCAGTACTTC.

The chain joins TRBV20-1 to TRBJ1-1; maybe TRBD1 (5 bases). The CDR3 covers 12 residues. V was cut by 5 bases and J by 5 bases, with 12 bases left in between. Per the germline V gene, CDR1 is DFQATT and CDR2 is SNEGSKA (reference sequence). The CDR3, as DNA: TGCAGTGCTTTCGGGACTCAAACTGAAGCTTTCTTT. Protein product: CSAFGTQTEAFF.

This clonotype was detected a few times. V gene TRBV4-1 combines with J gene TRBJ1-3; D remains unclear. Deletions cut 1 base from V and 0 bases from J, with 7 bases between. The CDR3 is 15 residues long. Germline V gives CDR1 MGHRA, CDR2 YSYEKL. Here the CDR3 DNA reads TGCGCCAGCAGCCAAGCGGCGTCCTCTGGAAACACCATATATTTT. Translated, it gives CASSQAASSGNTIYF.

The chain carries TRBV5-1 and TRBJ1-1, with D maybe TRBD1 (6 bases). Trimming cost V 3 bases and J 1 base, with 10 bases left between them. CDR3 length: 14 residues. Germline V gives CDR1 SGHRS, CDR2 YFSETQ. The CDR3: CASSWGHSNTEAFF. CDR3 bases: TGCGCCAGCAGCTGGGGACACTCGAACACTGAAGCTTTCTTT.

The genes are TRBV12-3 or TRBV12-4 and TRBJ1-2; possible D gene TRBD1, 5 bases. This CDR3 has 12 amino acids. Trimming stripped 6 bases from V and 5 bases from J, with 10 bases between. The CDR3 here is CASSNRQYGYTF. Here the CDR3 DNA reads TGTGCCAGCAGCAATAGACAGTATGGCTACACCTTC.

The chain employs TRBV6-1 and TRBJ2-7, with 11 positions matching TRBD1. V shed 2 bases and J 5 bases; nucleotides not matched to a gene: 5. CDR1 and CDR2 (germline): MNHNS, SASEGT. This CDR3 has 15 residues. The CDR3 nucleotides are TGTGCCAGCAGTGAACCTTGGACAGGGGGCAACGAGCAGTACTTC. Protein sequence: CASSEPWTGGNEQYF.

This rearrangement joins TRBV15 to TRBJ2-6; 8 nucleotides match TRBD1. J lost 2 bases, V lost 6 bases, and 6 bases had no gene match. Germline V gene data show CDR1 as LNHNV and CDR2 as YYDKDF (reference sequence). CDR3 length: 16 residues. The CDR3 here is CATRRDRSAGANVLTF. In nucleotides, the CDR3 is TGTGCCACCAGAAGGGACAGGTCGGCTGGGGCCAACGTCCTGACTTTC. The complete variable domain, with remaining parts taken from reference TRBV15 and TRBJ2-6, reads DAMVIQNPRYQVTQFGKPVTLSCSQTLNHNVMYWYQQKSSQAPKLLFHYYDKDFNNEADTPDNFQSRRPNTSFCFLDIRSPGLGDTAMYLCATRRDRSAGANVLTFGAGSRLTVL.

This clonotype was found a few times. The gene calls are TRBV7-3 and TRBJ1-1; D is uncertain. The CDR3 contains 14 residues. Germline values: CDR1 SGHTA, CDR2 FQGTGA. The ends were cut back, 4 bases at V and 1 base at J, with 10 bases in the middle. CDR3 in amino acids: CASSSHAGNTEAFF. The CDR3 nucleotides read TGTGCCAGCAGCTCCCACGCGGGGAACACTGAAGCTTTCTTT.

The chain combines TRBV5-1 with TRBJ2-3, with a weak D call TRBD2 (6 bases). CDR1 is SGHRS, CDR2 YFSETQ, per germline. The CDR3 is 16 amino acids. The V end was cut by 4 bases, the J end by 0 bases, with 15 bases between. The CDR3 coding sequence is TGCGCCAGCAGCACGGGACTTACCGCTAGCACAGATACGCAGTATTTT. This translates into CASSTGLTASTDTQYF.

The rearrangement joins TRBV27 to TRBJ1-1, with D possibly being TRBD1 (5 bases). CDR1 is MNHEY, CDR2 SMNVEV, per germline (reference sequence). V lost 5 bases and J lost 9, with 16 bases in between. The CDR3 runs 13 residues. CDR3 DNA: TGTGCCAGCAGTGGGGGTTATGCACGGCAAGCTTTCTTT. It translates to CASSGGYARQAFF.

The chain is built from TRBV20-1 and TRBJ1-5; possibly TRBD1 for D (5 bases). Germline CDR1 and CDR2: DFQATT and SNEGSKA (reference sequence). Trimming left V 5 bases short and J 4 bases short, with 24 bases between. The CDR3 is made up of 17 amino acids. CDR3 region: CSAWDVGSGGVNQPQHF. CDR3 nucleotides: TGCAGTGCTTGGGACGTTGGGAGTGGGGGGGTAAATCAGCCCCAGCATTTT.